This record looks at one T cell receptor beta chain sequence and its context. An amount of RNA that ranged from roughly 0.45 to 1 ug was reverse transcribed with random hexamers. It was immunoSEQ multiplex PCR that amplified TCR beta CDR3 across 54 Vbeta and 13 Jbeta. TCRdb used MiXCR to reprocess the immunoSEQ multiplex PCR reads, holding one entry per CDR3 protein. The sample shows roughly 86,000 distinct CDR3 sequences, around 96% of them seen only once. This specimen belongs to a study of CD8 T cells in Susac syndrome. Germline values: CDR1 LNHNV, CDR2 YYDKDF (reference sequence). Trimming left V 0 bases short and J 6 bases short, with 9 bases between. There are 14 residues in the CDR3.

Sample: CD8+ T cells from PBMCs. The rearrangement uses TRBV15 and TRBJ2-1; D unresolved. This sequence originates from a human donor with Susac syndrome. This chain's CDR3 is CATSRDGGFNEQFF. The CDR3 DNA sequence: TGTGCCACCAGCAGAGATGGTGGTTTCAATGAGCAGTTCTTC.